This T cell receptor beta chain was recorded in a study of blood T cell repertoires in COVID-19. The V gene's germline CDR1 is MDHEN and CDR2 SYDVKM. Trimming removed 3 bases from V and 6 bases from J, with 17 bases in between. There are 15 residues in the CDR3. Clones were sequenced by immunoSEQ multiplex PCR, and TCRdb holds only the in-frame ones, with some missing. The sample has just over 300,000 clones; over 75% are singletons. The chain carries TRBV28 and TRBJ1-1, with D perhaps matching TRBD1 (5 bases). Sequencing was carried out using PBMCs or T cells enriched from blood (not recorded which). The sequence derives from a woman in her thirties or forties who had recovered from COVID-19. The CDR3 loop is CASSLGGLGSPEAFF. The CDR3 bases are TGTGCCAGCAGTTTGGGGGGGTTGGGCTCGCCTGAAGCTTTCTTT.